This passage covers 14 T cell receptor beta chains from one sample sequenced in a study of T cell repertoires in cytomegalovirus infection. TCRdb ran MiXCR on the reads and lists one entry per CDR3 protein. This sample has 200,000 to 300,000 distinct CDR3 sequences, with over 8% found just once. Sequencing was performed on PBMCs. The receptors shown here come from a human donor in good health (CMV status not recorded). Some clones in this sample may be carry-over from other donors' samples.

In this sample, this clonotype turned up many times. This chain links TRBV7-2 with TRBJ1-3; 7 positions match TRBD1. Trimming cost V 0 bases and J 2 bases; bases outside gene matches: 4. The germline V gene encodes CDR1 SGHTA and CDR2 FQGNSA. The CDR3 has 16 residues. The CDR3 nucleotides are TGTGCCAGCAGCTTAGCGGATGACAGGGCTGGAAACACCATATATTTT. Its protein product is CASSLADDRAGNTIYF.

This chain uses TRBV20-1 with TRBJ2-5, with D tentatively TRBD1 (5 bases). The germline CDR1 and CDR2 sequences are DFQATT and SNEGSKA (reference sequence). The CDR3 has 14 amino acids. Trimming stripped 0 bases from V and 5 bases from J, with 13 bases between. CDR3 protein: CSARDRQLRETQYF. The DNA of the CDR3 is TGCAGTGCTAGAGACCGACAGCTAAGGGAGACCCAGTACTTC.

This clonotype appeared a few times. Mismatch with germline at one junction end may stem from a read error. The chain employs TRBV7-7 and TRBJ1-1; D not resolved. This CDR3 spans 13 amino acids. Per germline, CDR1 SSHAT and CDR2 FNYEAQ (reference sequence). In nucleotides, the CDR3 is TGTGCTAGCAGCCCTACCTGGAACACTGAAGCTTTCTTT. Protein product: CASSPTWNTEAFF.

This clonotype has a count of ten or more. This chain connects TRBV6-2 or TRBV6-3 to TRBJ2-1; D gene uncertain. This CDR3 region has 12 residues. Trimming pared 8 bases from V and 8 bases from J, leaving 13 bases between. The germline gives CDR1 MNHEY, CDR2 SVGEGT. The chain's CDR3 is CASSEEGDEQFF. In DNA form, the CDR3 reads TGTGCCAGCTCAGAGGAAGGCGATGAGCAGTTCTTC.

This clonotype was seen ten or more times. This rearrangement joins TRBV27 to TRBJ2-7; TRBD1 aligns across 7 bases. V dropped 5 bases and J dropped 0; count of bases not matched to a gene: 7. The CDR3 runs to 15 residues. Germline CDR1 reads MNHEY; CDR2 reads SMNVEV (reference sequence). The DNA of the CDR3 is TGTGCCAGCAGTCCCCGGGACAGACCCTCCTACGAGCAGTACTTC. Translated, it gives CASSPRDRPSYEQYF.

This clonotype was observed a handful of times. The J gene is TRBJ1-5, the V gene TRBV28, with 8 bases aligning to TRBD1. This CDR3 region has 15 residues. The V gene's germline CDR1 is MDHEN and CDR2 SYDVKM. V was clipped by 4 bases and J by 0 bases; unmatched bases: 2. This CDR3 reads CASSSGTGSNQPQHF. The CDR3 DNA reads TGTGCCAGCAGTTCCGGGACAGGTAGCAATCAGCCCCAGCATTTT.

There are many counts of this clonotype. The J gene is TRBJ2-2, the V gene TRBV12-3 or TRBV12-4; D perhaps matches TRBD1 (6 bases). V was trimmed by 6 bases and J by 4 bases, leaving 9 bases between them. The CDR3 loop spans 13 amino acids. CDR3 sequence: CASRDSSTGELFF. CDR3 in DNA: TGTGCCAGCAGGGACAGCAGCACCGGGGAGCTGTTTTTT.

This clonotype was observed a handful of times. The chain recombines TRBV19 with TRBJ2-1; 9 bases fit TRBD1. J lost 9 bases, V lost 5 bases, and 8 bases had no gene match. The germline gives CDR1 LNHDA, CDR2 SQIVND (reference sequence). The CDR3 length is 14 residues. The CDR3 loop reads CASSVARQGGEQFF. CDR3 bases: TGTGCCAGTAGTGTCGCGAGACAGGGGGGTGAGCAGTTCTTC.

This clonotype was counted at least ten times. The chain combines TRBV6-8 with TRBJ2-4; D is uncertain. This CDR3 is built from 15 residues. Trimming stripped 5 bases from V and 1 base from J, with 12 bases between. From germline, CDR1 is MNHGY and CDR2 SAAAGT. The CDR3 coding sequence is TGTGCCAGCAGTCCCCCTGGCCCGGCCAAAAACATTCAGTACTTC. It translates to CASSPPGPAKNIQYF.

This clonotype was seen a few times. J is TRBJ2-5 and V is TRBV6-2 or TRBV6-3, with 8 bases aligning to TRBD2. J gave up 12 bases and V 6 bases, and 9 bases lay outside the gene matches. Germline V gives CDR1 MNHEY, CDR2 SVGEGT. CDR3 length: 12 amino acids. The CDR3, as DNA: TGTGCCAGCAGAACGACTAGCGCTGGAGAGTACTTC. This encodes CASRTTSAGEYF.

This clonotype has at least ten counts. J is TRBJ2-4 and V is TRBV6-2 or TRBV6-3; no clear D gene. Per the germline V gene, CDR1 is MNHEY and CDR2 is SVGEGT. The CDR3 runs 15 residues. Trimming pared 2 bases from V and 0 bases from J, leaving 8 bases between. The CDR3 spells CASSYLGLAKNIQYF. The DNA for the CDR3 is TGTGCCAGCAGTTACCTTGGCCTAGCCAAAAACATTCAGTACTTC.

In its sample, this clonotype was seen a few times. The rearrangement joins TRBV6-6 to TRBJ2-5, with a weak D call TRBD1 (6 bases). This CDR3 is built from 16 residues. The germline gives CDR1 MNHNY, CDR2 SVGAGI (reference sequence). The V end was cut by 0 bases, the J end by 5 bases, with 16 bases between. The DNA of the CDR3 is TGTGCCAGCAGTTACTCGCTTGGGGGCTCGGGGGAGACCCAGTACTTC. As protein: CASSYSLGGSGETQYF.

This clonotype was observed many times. As DNA, the CDR3 is TGTGCCAGTACCGGGACAGGGATCCTCTATGGCTACACCTTC. Translation: CASTGTGILYGYTF. The V gene is TRBV19, the J gene TRBJ1-2; 9 bases are a match to TRBD1. CDR3 length equals 14 residues. The V segment lost 7 bases and the J segment 4 bases; nucleotides outside the gene matches: 7. CDR1 and CDR2 (germline): LNHDA, SQIVND (reference sequence).

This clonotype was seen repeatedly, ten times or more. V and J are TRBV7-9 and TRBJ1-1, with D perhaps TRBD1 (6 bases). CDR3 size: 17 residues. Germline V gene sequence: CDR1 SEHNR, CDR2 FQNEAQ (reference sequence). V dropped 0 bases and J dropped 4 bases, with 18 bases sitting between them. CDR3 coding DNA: TGTGCCAGCAGCTTAGCTCCAGGGGCCGGGGTTGTCACTGAAGCTTTCTTT. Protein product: CASSLAPGAGVVTEAFF.